This T cell receptor delta chain is from a study of γδ T cells in repeated Plasmodium falciparum infection. About the research overall: Four controlled malaria infections with P. falciparum NF54 spanned 500 to 650 days.

Germline-derived CDR1 and CDR2 are TSWWSYY and QGS. This CDR3 contains 15 residues. Trimming left V 1 base short and J 0 bases short, with 9 bases between. Bulk repertoires came from Vgamma9/Vdelta2+ or Vdelta2-negative gammadelta T cells flow-sorted from PBMC. This clone appeared a few times. A far larger clone is a single base away, which makes a read error likely. Within the sample, other DNA sequences also encode this same CDR3. TCRdb processed the multiplex PCR reads again with the CATT caller. Among around 82,000 delta-chain clones listed, more than 1.4% were seen once. The chain links TRDV1 to TRDJ1; no definite D call. Because TCRdb records no J gene, it was assigned here through a match of the DNA to germline. The receptor was isolated from a pool of human donors (malaria-infected and uninfected, not separated). Sequenced sample: gamma-delta T cells from blood. CDR3 in amino acids: CALGEQGRYTDKLIF. CDR3 coding DNA: TGTGCTCTTGGGGAACAGGGAAGGTACACCGATAAACTCATCTTT.